This T cell receptor beta chain is from a study of cytomegalovirus exposure and HLA in healthy donors. Study-level findings and limits: According to a later analysis, most TCR beta chains associated with CMV appeared HLA-restricted.

Concerning this clone itself: The target antigen is unknown.

Primers included in the PCR were 60 Vbeta and 13 Jbeta primers. The data were produced by immunoSEQ multiplex PCR, yet TCRdb's version contains in-frame clones alone and is incomplete. The sample includes 120,000 or so clones, roughly 80% seen only once; the top ten take 2.5% to 3.5%. V was clipped by 1 base and J by 5 bases, with 17 bases between them. CDR3 size: 16 residues. Germline assignment: CDR1 SGHTA and CDR2 FQGNSA. This receptor was obtained from a woman in her thirties or forties in good health and CMV-seropositive. The sequenced sample consisted of PBMCs. This chain joins TRBV7-2 and TRBJ2-5; D is ambiguous. CDR3 in amino acids: CASSLGASEGIETQYF. Written as DNA, the CDR3 is TGTGCCAGCAGCTTAGGAGCGTCCGAAGGAATTGAGACCCAGTACTTC.